The present TCR beta chain was sequenced within a study of prognosis after radiotherapy for stage I lung cancer. This clonotype was seen repeatedly, ten times or more. Peripheral blood, in roughly 5.8-milliliter volumes, was drawn at each of two time points. From genomic DNA, two-round multiplex PCR was used to amplify TCR beta CDR3. Individual primers that were specific to each TRBV and TRBJ gene served in first-round PCR. TCRdb reprocessed the multiplex PCR reads via MiXCR and lists one record per CDR3 protein. This table holds some 15,000 distinct CDR3 sequences, about 18% found once. The CDR3 is 13 residues long. Germline V gene data show CDR1 as SGHRS and CDR2 as YFSETQ. With 5 bases removed from V and 7 bases from J, the gap between germline ends came to 15 bases.

The sample consisted of PBMCs, taken before or after stereotactic body radiation therapy (not recorded which). This sequence originates from a donor older than 45 with non-small cell lung cancer. The V gene is TRBV5-1, the J gene TRBJ1-2; unclear D gene. The CDR3 region has the DNA TGCGCCAGCAGAAAAGTAGGTTCGTCTGGCTACACCTTC. Translating it yields CASRKVGSSGYTF. Filled out from reference TRBV5-1 and TRBJ1-2, the complete variable domain reads KAGVTQTPRYLIKTRGQQVTLSCSPISGHRSVSWYQQTPGQGLQFLFEYFSETQRNKGNFPGRFSGRQFSNSRSEMNVSTLELGDSALYLCASRKVGSSGYTFGSGTRLTVV.